This T cell receptor (beta chain) was found in a study of CD4 T cells in relation to SARS-CoV-2 and coronaviruses. Study context: The restricting HLA molecule for shared crossreactive spike epitopes was mapped.

The unexposed donors gave CD4+ T cells in about 2010-2019, prior to COVID-19. After less than 11 days of culture, CD4+ T cells were isolated. Cells permitting, SARS-CoV-2 S/N and four cold-coronavirus spikes were tested on unexposed-donor CD4+ T cells. About this clone: The antigen is not known.

V lost 8 bases and J 7 bases, leaving 17 bases between the germline ends. The CDR3 extends over 14 amino acids. Germline V gene sequence: CDR1 SNHLY, CDR2 FYNNEI. Profiled with immunoSEQ multiplex PCR; TCRdb holds only in-frame clones, not every one. The sample holds more than 25,000 clones; 76% are singletons and the top ten take 14% to 15%. Sequencing was done on a sample of CD4+ T cells from PBMCs, cultured in vitro. The receptor was derived from a human donor in good health. This chain connects TRBV2 to TRBJ1-4; maybe TRBD1 (5 bases). Written as DNA, the CDR3 is TGTGCCAGCCGGAAGGGCAGGGAGTCTGAAAAACTGTTTTTT. Encoded protein: CASRKGRESEKLFF.